Listed here is a single T cell receptor beta chain. The data were taken from a study of blood T cell repertoires in COVID-19. Study overall: Nucleic acid was either cDNA or gDNA, and it came from T cells, B-cell-depleted T cells, or PBMCs.

The authors' processing: Reference gene primer amplification gave estimated nucleated cell counts. Clones were read by immunoSEQ multiplex PCR, and TCRdb kept only the in-frame ones, dropping some. V and J calls and clone size are copied from that table; D and trimming were computed from the DNA. The sample shows 190,000 or so clones, around 87% of them seen only once. The germline CDR1 and CDR2 sequences are SGHRS and YFSETQ. The trim removed 2 bases at V and 0 bases at J, leaving 8 bases unmatched. This CDR3 spans 16 amino acids. This sequence was found in a woman aged 18 to 35 who had recovered from COVID-19. The V gene is TRBV5-1, the J gene TRBJ2-7; 7 nucleotides match TRBD1. The sequenced sample consisted of peripheral blood. In DNA form, the CDR3 reads TGCGCCAGCAGCTTAGTTCCGGGACAGTTCTCCTACGAGCAGTACGTC. This codes for CASSLVPGQFSYEQYV.